Described below is a single TCR beta chain sequence and its context. Its antigen is still unknown. Per-base quality was not reported, and no clone a single base away is much larger than it. TCR cDNA was synthesized by 5'RACE template switching, through which a universal primer site and unique molecular identifiers were introduced. Priming of cDNA synthesis was performed from both the TCR alpha and TCR beta constant segments. Libraries were amplified in two PCR steps, with sample barcodes and sequencing adapters added in the second step. Sequencing of libraries was done on Illumina HiSeq 2500 (2x100 bp) or NovaSeq (2x150 bp). As for the authors' bioinformatics: Demultiplexing of reads and collapsing into UMI consensus sequences were performed with MIGEC, and V(D)J alignment was carried out with MiXCR. Using edgeR on replicate PBMC samples, clonotypes were called vaccine-responding if FDR was below 0.01 and the log2 fold change was above 5 up to day 15. CD4 or CD8 identity was assigned to each bulk clonotype according to whether the clonotype was present at higher abundance in the sequenced CD4 repertoire or the sequenced CD8 repertoire. TCRdb ran its own pipeline on the public reads, namely fastp trimming at Q25 and MiXCR clone calling, and kept in-frame beta chains. Each CDR3 protein gets just one entry, which takes the most common genes and DNA from the rows behind it. These V and J calls derive from TCRdb rather than the authors' analysis. The sample includes 120,000 to 150,000 distinct CDR3 sequences, with less than 9.5% observed a single time. The ten largest clones take up around 0.73% of the sample.

The meaning of the sample's treatment or condition label: live attenuated yellow fever vaccine strain. PBMCs were isolated from peripheral blood using a standard Ficoll-Paque protocol. Dynabeads CD4 and CD8 positive selection kits were used to isolate the CD4 and CD8 T-cell fractions. TriZol was used to extract RNA from bulk PBMCs, CD4 and CD8 fractions, and dextramer-positive and dextramer-negative fractions. Trimmed from V: 5 bases; trimmed from J: 4 bases; junction bases lacking a gene match: 4. Counted from cysteine to phenylalanine, this CDR3 has 13 amino acids. Solely the CDR3 DNA is kept, with 39 bases framed from the first base. This entry is derived from a study of T cells after yellow fever vaccination (dated by TCRdb to the late 2010s). Regarding the complete study: The SMART-Seq v4 Ultra Low Input RNA kit was used to prepare libraries from fractions with low cell numbers. To follow T-cell clones before and after primary and booster YFV17D yellow fever vaccination, bulk TCR alpha and beta repertoires were sequenced over time. Bulk PBMC replicates and cell subsets were isolated from blood drawn at multiple timepoints before and after both primary and secondary immunization. The cohort comprised two healthy male donors, one aged 18 to 30 and one aged 30 to 40 years. Study-wide findings and limitations: The secondary T-cell response was weaker than the primary response but faster, peaking on day 5 instead of day 15. Only a couple of donors were included in the study, so the extent to which the findings can be generalized is limited. Computational filtering was required because FACS-sorted repertoires could contain abundant contaminating clonotypes from the bulk population. A small share of clonotypes occurred in both CD4 and CD8 compartments, likely arising from convergent recombination. Most clones expanded after primary vaccination (approximately 95% of CD4 and 88% of CD8) were re-detected after the booster, suggesting that broad memory maintenance occurred.

This sequence originates from a man under 40 who received the YFV17D yellow fever vaccine. The sequencing here drew on CD4+ T cells sorted from PBMCs, taken 5 days after the yellow fever booster vaccination. The chain joins TRBV12-3 or TRBV12-4 to TRBJ1-2; 7 bases in the junction line up with TRBD1. The nucleotides read TGTGCCAGCAGTACCGGACAGGTCTATGGCTACACCTTC. This translates into CASSTGQVYGYTF.